This T cell receptor (beta chain) appears in the sequencing data of a study of blood T cell repertoires in COVID-19. The wider study: Spain, Italy and the United States supplied samples that represented acute and convalescent COVID-19. PBMCs, B-cell-depleted T cells, or T cells were the source of the cDNA or gDNA that made up the material.

Authors' processing steps: From reference gene primer amplification, estimates of nucleated cell counts were derived. Clones were sequenced by immunoSEQ multiplex PCR, and TCRdb holds only the in-frame ones, with some missing. That table is the source of V, J and clone size, and D and trimming were worked out from the DNA. The table records under 300,000 clones, less than 90% of them present only once. Seattle patients were enrolled during active infection and followed longitudinally. The V gene's germline CDR1 is MDHEN and CDR2 SYDVKM. V lost 6 bases and J lost 3, with 9 bases in between. The CDR3 totals 12 residues.

This clonotype originated in a woman aged 70 to 79 with COVID-19, enrolled during active disease. The rearrangement joins TRBV28 to TRBJ2-7, with D tentatively TRBD2 (6 bases). Sequencing input: peripheral blood. CDR3 nucleotides: TGTGCCAGCAGGGCGGGGTTCTACGAGCAGTACTTC. It encodes CASRAGFYEQYF.